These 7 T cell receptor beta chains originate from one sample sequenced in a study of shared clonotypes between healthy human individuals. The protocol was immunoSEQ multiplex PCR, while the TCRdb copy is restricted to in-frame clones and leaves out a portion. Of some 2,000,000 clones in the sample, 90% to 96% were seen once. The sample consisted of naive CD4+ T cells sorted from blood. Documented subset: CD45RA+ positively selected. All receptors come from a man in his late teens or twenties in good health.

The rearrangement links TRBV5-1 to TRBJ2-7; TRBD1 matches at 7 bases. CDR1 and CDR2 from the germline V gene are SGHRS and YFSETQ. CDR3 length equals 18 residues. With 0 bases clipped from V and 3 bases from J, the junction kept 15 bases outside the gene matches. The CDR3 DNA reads TGCGCCAGCAGCTTGGTGTCGTGGGCTGCAGGGGGATACTACGAGCAGTACTTC. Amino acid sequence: CASSLVSWAAGGYYEQYF.

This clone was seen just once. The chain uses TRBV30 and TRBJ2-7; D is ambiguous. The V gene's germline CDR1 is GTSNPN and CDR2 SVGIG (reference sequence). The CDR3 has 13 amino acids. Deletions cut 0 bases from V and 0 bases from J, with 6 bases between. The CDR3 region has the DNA TGTGCCTGGAGTGTCTCGAGCTCCTACGAGCAGTACTTC. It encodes CAWSVSSSYEQYF.

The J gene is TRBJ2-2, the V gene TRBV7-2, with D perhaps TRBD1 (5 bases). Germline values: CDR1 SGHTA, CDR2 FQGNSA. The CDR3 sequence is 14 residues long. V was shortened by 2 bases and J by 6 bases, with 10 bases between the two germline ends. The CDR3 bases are TGTGCCAGCAGCTTATCCAGGGTCCCCGGGGAGCTGTTTTTT. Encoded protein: CASSLSRVPGELFF.

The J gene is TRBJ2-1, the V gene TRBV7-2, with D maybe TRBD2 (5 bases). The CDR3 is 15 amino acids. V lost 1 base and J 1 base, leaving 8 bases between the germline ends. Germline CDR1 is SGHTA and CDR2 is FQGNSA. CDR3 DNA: TGTGCCAGCAGCTTAGGGACTTTATCCTACAATGAGCAGTTCTTC. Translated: CASSLGTLSYNEQFF.

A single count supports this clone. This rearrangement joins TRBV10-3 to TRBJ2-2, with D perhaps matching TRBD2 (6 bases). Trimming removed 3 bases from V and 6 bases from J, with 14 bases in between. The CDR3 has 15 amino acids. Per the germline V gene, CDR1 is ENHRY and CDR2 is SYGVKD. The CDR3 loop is CAISDGQGGAGELFF. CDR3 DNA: TGTGCCATCAGTGACGGGCAGGGAGGTGCCGGGGAGCTGTTTTTT.

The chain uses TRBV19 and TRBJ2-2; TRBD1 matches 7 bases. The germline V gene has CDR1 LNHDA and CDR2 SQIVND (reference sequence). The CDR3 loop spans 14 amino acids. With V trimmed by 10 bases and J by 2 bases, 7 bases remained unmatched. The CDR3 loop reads CATTDRRNTGELFF. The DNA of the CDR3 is TGTGCCACTACGGACAGGCGTAACACCGGGGAGCTGTTTTTT. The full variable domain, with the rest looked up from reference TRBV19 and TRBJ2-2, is DGGITQSPKYLFRKEGQNVTLSCEQNLNHDAMYWYRQDPGQGLRLIYYSQIVNDFQKGDIAEGYSVSREKKESFPLTVTSAQKNPTAFYLCATTDRRNTGELFFGEGSRLTVL.

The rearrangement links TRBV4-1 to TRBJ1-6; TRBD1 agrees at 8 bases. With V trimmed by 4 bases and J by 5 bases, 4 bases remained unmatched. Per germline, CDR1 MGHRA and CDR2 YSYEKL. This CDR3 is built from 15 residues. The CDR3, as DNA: TGCGCCAGCAGCCTAGGGACAGGAGATAATTCACCCCTCCACTTT. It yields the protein CASSLGTGDNSPLHF.